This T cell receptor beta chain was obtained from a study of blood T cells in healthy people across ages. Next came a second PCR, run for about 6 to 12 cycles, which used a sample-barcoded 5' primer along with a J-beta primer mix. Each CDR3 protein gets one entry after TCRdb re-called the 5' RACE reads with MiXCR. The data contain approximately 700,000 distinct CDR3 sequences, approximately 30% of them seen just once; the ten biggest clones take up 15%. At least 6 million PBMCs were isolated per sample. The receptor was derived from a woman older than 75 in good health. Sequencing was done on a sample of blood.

This CDR3 is CASRHTGTTGTEAFF. The CDR3 DNA is TGCGCCAGCAGGCATACAGGGACAACGGGAACTGAAGCTTTCTTT. This chain joins TRBV5-1 and TRBJ1-1; a possible D gene is TRBD1 (6 bases). This CDR3 has 15 amino acids. The V end was cut by 5 bases, the J end by 5 bases, with 19 bases between. In germline, CDR1 is SGHRS, CDR2 YFSETQ.